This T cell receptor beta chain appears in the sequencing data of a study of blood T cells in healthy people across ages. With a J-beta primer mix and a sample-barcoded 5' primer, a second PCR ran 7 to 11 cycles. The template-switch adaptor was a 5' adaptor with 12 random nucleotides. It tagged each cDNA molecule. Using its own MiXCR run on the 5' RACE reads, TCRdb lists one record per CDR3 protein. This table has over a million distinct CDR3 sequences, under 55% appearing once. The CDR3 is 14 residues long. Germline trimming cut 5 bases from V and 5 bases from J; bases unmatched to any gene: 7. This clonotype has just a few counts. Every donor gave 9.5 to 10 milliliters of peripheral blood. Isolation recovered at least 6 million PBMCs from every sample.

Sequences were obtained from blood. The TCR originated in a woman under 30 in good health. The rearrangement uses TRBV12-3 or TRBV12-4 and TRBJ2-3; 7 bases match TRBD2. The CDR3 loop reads CASSPRTRGDTQYF. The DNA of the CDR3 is TGTGCCAGCAGTCCCCGGACTAGGGGAGATACGCAGTATTTT.